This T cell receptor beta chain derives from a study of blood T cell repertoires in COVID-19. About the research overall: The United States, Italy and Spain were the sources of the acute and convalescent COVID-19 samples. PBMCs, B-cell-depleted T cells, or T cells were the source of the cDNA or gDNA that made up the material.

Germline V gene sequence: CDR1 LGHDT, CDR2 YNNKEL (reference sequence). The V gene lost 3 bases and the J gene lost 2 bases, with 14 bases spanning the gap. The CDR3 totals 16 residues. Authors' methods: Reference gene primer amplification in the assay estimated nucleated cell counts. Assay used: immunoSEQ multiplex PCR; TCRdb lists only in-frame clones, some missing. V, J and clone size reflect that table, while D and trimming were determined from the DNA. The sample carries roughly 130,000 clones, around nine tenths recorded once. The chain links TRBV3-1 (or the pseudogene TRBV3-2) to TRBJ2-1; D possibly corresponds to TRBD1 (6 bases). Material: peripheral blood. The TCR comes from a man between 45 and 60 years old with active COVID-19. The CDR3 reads CASSQGALVAYNEQFF. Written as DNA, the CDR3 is TGTGCCAGCAGCCAGGGGGCCCTGGTTGCCTACAATGAGCAGTTCTTC.